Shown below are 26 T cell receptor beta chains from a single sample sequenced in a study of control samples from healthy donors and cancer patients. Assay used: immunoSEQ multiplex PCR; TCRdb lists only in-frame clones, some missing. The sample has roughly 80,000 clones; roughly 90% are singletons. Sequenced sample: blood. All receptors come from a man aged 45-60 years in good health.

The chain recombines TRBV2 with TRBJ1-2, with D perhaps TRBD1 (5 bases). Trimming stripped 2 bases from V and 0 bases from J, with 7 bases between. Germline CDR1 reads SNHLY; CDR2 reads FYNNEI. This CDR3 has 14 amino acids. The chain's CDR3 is CASSERGSNYGYTF. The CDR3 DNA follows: TGTGCCAGCAGTGAAAGGGGATCTAACTATGGCTACACCTTC.

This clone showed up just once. The CDR3, as DNA: TGTGCCAGCAGTTACGGCCACGCCTCTGGGGCCAACGTCCTGACTTTC. As protein: CASSYGHASGANVLTF. The chain joins TRBV6-6 to TRBJ2-6; the D is unclear. CDR1 and CDR2 (germline): MNHNY, SVGAGI (reference sequence). V lost 2 bases to trimming and J lost 0 bases, with 8 bases between them. This CDR3 contains 16 residues.

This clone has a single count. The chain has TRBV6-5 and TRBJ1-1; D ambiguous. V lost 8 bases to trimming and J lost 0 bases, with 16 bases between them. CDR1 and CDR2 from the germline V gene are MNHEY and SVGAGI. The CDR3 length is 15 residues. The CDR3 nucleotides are TGTGCCAGCCAGTGGGCAGATACCATGAACACTGAAGCTTTCTTT. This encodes CASQWADTMNTEAFF.

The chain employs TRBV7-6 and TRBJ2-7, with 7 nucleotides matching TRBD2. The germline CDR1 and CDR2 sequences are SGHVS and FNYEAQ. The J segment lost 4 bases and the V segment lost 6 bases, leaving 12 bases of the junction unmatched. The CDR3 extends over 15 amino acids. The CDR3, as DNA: TGTGCCAGCAGGGCCATACCTAGCGGTTTATACGAGCAGTACTTC. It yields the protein CASRAIPSGLYEQYF.

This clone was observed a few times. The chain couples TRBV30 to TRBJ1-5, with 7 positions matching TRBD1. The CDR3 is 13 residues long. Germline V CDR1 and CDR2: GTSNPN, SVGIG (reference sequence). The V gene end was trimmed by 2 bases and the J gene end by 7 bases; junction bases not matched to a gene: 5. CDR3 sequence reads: CAWSLQGDQPQHF. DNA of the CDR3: TGTGCCTGGAGTCTCCAGGGGGACCAGCCCCAGCATTTT.

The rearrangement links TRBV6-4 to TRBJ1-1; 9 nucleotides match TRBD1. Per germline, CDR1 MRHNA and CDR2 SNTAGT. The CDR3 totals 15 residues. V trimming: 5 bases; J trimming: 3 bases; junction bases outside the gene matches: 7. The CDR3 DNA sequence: TGTGCCAGCAGTAGGGGACAGGGACTTTACACTGAAGCTTTCTTT. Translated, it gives CASSRGQGLYTEAFF.

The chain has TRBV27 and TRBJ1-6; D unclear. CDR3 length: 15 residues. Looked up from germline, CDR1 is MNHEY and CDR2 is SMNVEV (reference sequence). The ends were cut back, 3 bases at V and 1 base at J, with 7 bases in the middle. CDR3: CASSLSGSYNSPLHF. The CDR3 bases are TGTGCCAGCAGTTTGAGTGGATCCTATAATTCACCCCTCCACTTT.

The CDR3 DNA reads as TGTGCCAGCCGTAGGGAGTCTTTCTCCTATAATTCACCCCTCCACTTT. As protein: CASRRESFSYNSPLHF. The V call is TRBV27, the J call TRBJ1-6; unclear D gene. Germline V gene sequence: CDR1 MNHEY, CDR2 SMNVEV (reference sequence). With 8 bases removed from V and 0 bases from J, the gap between germline ends came to 14 bases. CDR3 size: 16 residues.

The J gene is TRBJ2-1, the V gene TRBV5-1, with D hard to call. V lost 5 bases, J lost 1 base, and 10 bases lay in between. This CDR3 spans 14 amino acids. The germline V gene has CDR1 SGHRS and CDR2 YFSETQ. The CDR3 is CASSFLESYNEQFF. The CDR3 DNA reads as TGCGCCAGCAGTTTCTTGGAGTCCTACAATGAGCAGTTCTTC.

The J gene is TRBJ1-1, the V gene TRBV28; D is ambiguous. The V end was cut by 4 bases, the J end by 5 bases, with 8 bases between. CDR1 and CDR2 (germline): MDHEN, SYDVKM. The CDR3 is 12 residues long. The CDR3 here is CASSSRRTEAFF. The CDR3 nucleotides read TGTGCCAGCAGTTCAAGGAGAACTGAAGCTTTCTTT.

The CDR3 loop reads CASSQQGAAWEAFF. CDR3 coding DNA: TGTGCCAGCAGTCAACAGGGGGCAGCCTGGGAAGCTTTCTTT. The chain recombines TRBV2 with TRBJ1-1; the match to TRBD1 covers 9 bases. This CDR3 spans 14 amino acids. V was pared by 5 bases and J by 8 bases, with 9 bases of the junction left unmatched. Germline assignment: CDR1 SNHLY and CDR2 FYNNEI.

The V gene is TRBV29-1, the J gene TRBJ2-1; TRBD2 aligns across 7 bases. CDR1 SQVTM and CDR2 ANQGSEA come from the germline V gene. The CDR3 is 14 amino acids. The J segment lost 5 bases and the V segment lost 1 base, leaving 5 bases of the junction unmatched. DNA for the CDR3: TGCAGCGTTGAAGGTCTAGCGGTCGACAATGAGCAGTTCTTC. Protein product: CSVEGLAVDNEQFF.

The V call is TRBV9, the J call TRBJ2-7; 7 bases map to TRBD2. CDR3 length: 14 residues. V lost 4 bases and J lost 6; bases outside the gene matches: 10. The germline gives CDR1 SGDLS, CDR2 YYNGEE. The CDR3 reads CASSPSAGVSEQYF. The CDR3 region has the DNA TGTGCCAGCAGCCCCAGTGCGGGGGTGAGCGAGCAGTACTTC.

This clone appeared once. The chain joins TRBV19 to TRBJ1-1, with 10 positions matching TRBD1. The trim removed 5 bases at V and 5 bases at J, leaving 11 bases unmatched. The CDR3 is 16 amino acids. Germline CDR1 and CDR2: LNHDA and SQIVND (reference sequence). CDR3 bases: TGTGCCAGTAGTCCTGGGACAGGGGCCCTAGCGACTGAAGCTTTCTTT. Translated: CASSPGTGALATEAFF.

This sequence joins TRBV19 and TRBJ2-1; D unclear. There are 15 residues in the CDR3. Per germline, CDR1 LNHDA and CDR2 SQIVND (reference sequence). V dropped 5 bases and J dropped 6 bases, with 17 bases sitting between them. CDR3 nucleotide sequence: TGTGCCAGTAGTCCCCAGGTGACACGATCCAATGAGCAGTTCTTC. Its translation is CASSPQVTRSNEQFF.

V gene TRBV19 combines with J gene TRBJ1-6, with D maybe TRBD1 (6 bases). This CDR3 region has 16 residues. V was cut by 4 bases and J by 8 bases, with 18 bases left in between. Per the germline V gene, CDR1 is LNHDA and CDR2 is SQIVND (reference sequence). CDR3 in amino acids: CASSTVTGKGHSPLHF. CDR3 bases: TGTGCCAGTAGTACCGTTACAGGGAAAGGGCATTCACCCCTCCACTTT.

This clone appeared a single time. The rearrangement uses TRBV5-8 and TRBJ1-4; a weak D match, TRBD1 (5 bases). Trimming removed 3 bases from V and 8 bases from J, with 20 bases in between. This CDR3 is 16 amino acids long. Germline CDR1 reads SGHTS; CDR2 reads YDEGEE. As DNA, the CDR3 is TGTGCCAGCAGCTCGACACCCGGGCAGGGTAAAGAAAAACTGTTTTTT. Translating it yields CASSSTPGQGKEKLFF.

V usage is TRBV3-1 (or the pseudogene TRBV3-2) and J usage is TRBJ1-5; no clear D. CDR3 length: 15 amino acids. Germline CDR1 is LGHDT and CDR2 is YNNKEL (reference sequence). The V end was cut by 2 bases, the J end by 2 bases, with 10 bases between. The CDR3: CASSQRSYGNQPQHF. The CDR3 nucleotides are TGTGCCAGCAGCCAAAGGAGTTATGGCAATCAGCCCCAGCATTTT.

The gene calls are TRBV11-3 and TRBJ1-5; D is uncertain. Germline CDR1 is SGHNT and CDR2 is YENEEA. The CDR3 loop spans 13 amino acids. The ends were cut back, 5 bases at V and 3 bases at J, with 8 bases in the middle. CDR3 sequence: CASSPGPNQPQHF. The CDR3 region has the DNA TGTGCCAGCAGCCCCGGACCCAATCAGCCCCAGCATTTT.

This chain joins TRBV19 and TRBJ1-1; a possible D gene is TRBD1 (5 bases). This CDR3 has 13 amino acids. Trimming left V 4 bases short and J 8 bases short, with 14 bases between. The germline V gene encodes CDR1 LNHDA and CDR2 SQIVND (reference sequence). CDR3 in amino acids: CASSTRGSGEAFF. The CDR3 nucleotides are TGTGCCAGTAGTACGAGGGGCTCAGGAGAAGCTTTCTTT. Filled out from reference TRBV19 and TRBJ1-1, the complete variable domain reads DGGITQSPKYLFRKEGQNVTLSCEQNLNHDAMYWYRQDPGQGLRLIYYSQIVNDFQKGDIAEGYSVSREKKESFPLTVTSAQKNPTAFYLCASSTRGSGEAFFGQGTRLTVV.

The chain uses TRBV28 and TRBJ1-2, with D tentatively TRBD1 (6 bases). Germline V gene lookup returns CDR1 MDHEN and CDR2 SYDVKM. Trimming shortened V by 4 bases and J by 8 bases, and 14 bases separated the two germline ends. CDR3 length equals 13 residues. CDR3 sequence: CASSYTRGWGYTF. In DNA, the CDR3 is TGTGCCAGCAGTTACACCAGGGGATGGGGCTACACCTTC.

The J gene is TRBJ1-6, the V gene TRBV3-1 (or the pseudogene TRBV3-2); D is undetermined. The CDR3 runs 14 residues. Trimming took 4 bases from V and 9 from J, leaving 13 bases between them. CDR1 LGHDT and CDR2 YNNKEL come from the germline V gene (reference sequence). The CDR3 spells CASSPLQSSSPLHF. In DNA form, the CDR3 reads TGTGCCAGCAGCCCTCTTCAGTCTTCTTCACCCCTCCACTTT.

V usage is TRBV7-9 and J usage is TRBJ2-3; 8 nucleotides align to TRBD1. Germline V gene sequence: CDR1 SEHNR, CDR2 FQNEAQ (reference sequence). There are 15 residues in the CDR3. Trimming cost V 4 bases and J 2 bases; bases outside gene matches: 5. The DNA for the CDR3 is TGTGCCAGCAGCTCCCAGGGGGCTGTCACAGATACGCAGTATTTT. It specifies CASSSQGAVTDTQYF.

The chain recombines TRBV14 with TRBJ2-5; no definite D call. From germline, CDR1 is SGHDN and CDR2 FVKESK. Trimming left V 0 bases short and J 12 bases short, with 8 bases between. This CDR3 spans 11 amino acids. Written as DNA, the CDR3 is TGTGCCAGCAGCCAAGACAGTTCCAAGTACTTC. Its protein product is CASSQDSSKYF.

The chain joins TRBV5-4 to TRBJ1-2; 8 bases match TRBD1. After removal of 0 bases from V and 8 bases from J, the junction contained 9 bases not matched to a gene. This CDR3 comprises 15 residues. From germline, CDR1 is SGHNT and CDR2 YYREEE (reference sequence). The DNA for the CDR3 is TGTGCCAGCAGCTTGGGGGGGCCAGGGGGCGCCGGCTACACCTTC. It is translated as CASSLGGPGGAGYTF.

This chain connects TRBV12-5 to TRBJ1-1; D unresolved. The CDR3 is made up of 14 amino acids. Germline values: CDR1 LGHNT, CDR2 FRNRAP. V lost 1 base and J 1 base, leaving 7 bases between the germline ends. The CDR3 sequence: CASGLEGANTEAFF. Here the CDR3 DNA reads TGTGCTAGTGGTTTGGAGGGAGCGAACACTGAAGCTTTCTTT.